Each of the 3 T cell receptor beta chains below was sequenced from the same sample in a study of cytomegalovirus exposure and HLA in healthy donors. 13 Jbeta primers and 60 Vbeta primers were used for the PCR. Sequencing was performed with immunoSEQ multiplex PCR; in TCRdb, only in-frame clones are kept and a portion is missing. The sample has approximately 190,000 clones, 87% seen once. The sample taken for sequencing was PBMCs. Receptor source: a boy between 2 and 10 years old in good health and CMV-seronegative.

The chain is built from TRBV10-3 and TRBJ2-1; TRBD2 agrees at 9 bases. Germline V lookup: CDR1 ENHRY, CDR2 SYGVKD. V lost 6 bases, J lost 3 bases, and 12 bases stayed unmatched. This CDR3 comprises 17 residues. The CDR3 sequence is CAISKMGSSGIYNEQFF. CDR3 nucleotide sequence: TGTGCCATCAGCAAAATGGGCTCTAGCGGGATCTACAATGAGCAGTTCTTC.

V is TRBV7-9 and J is TRBJ2-5, with 8 bases matching TRBD2. The CDR3 extends over 15 amino acids. The J segment lost 5 bases and the V segment lost 3 bases, leaving 8 bases of the junction unmatched. CDR1 and CDR2 (germline): SEHNR, FQNEAQ (reference sequence). CDR3 bases: TGTGCCAGCAGCTTCCCGCGGGGGGCCGGGGAGACCCAGTACTTC. Translation gives CASSFPRGAGETQYF.

The chain combines TRBV14 with TRBJ1-2, with D unresolved. CDR1 is SGHDN, CDR2 FVKESK, per germline. The CDR3 covers 12 residues. With 4 bases removed from V and 4 bases from J, the gap between germline ends came to 7 bases. In nucleotides, the CDR3 is TGTGCCAGCAGCCCCATCAGCTATGGCTACACCTTC. Its translation: CASSPISYGYTF.